Shown below are 10 T cell receptor beta chains from a single sample sequenced in a study of T cells expressing NK-cell markers. TCRdb reprocessed the 5' RACE reads and reports one entry per CDR3 protein, with no DNA. The sample holds more than 400,000 distinct CDR3 sequences. Material: blood T cells: a sorted CD56 or NKG2C T cell subset, CD4+ or CD8+ T cells, or bulk PBMC T cells (not recorded which). The receptor set was obtained from a woman aged 18 to 75 in good health.

The chain is built from TRBV12-3 or TRBV12-4 and TRBJ2-1. The CDR3 extends over 11 amino acids. This CDR3 is CASSPQWEQFF.

This rearrangement joins TRBV6-4 to TRBJ2-2; as DNA is missing, the TRBD1 call by TCRdb cannot be tested. The germline gives CDR1 MRHNA, CDR2 SNTAGT. This CDR3 region has 13 residues. The CDR3 protein is CASSARESGELFF.

CDR3: CASTLQGGEQFF. This chain links TRBV2 with TRBJ2-1; without DNA, the TCRdb call of TRBD1 cannot be checked. The CDR3 consists of 12 residues. Germline CDR1 and CDR2: SNHLY and FYNNEI.

The rearrangement joins TRBV6-9 to TRBJ2-2. Germline V gene lookup returns CDR1 MNHGY and CDR2 SVAAGI. This CDR3 spans 17 amino acids. The CDR3 protein is CASTRIKSPPNTGELFF.

The rearrangement joins TRBV4-3 to TRBJ2-5. Germline CDR1 and CDR2: LGHNA and YSLEER. There are 13 residues in the CDR3. The CDR3 here is CASSQASQETQYF.

The J gene is TRBJ2-1, the V gene TRBV6-2 or TRBV6-3; TCRdb proposes TRBD2, but this gene call is untestable without DNA. CDR1 and CDR2 from the germline V gene are MNHEY and SVGEGT. The CDR3 is 15 amino acids. The CDR3 protein is CASRRGLAVYNEQFF.

The J gene is TRBJ2-2, the V gene TRBV20-1; TCRdb's D gene call, TRBD1, goes unchecked for lack of DNA. Germline V gene data show CDR1 as DFQATT and CDR2 as SNEGSKA (reference sequence). CDR3 length: 15 residues. This chain's CDR3 is CSADRGAANTGELFF.

This sequence joins TRBV11-2 and TRBJ2-2. Germline V gene sequence: CDR1 SGHAT, CDR2 FQNNGV. The CDR3 spans 15 residues. This CDR3 reads CASSFSPPNTGELFF.

The chain links TRBV20-1 to TRBJ1-1; TCRdb indicates TRBD1, and absent DNA this call remains unverified. Germline V CDR1 and CDR2: DFQATT, SNEGSKA (reference sequence). The length of the CDR3 is 17 residues. The CDR3 reads CSAKASDRDTEGTEAFF.

This chain uses TRBV5-4 with TRBJ1-1; TCRdb's D call of TRBD1 is untestable without DNA. Germline V gives CDR1 SGHNT, CDR2 YYREEE (reference sequence). The CDR3 contains 14 residues. CDR3: CASSWARGRAEAFF.